The subject of this entry is one TCR beta chain. Its target is unknown. The data are from a study of response to subunit inactivated influenza vaccine. TCRdb reprocessed the RT-PCR reads with MiXCR, giving one entry per CDR3 protein. The table lists 530,000 or so distinct CDR3 sequences, around 15% of them singletons. Study-wide results and limits: A suggestion made by the authors is that each seasonal influenza vaccination recruits few new T cells.

V was pared by 5 bases and J by 4 bases, with 16 bases between. The germline CDR1 and CDR2 sequences are SGHTA and FQGNSA. The CDR3 is 15 amino acids. The specimen was PBMCs from blood, collected less than 13 days after vaccination. The TCR sequence derives from a middle-aged man who received an inactivated influenza vaccine. The rearrangement uses TRBV7-2 and TRBJ2-3; perhaps D is TRBD1 or TRBD2 (6 bases each). The CDR3 DNA sequence: TGTGCCAGCAGCACCCTGGGGGGCGGCGCAGATACGCAGTATTTT. Translating gives CASSTLGGGADTQYF. Complete variable domain (other parts from reference TRBV7-2 and TRBJ2-3): GAGVSQSPSNKVTEKGKDVELRCDPISGHTALYWYRQSLGQGLEFLIYFQGNSAPDKSGLPSDRFSAERTGGSVSTLTIQRTQQEDSAVYLCASSTLGGGADTQYFGPGTRLTVL.